This T cell receptor beta chain stems from a study of T cells in women clearing cervical HPV infection. Turning to the study itself: Controls gave blood once infection was undetectable; cases at lesion identification. Findings of the study overall: Cases carried less TRBV6-7 than controls: about 0.1% versus 0.15%. Repertoire richness, not evenness, was significantly elevated in CIN3+ cases versus controls.

Repertoires were generated with immunoSEQ multiplex PCR, while TCRdb's copy carries only in-frame clones and drops some. The specimen's table records some 21,000 clones. In regard to this clone: What it recognizes is unknown. The read falls 3 residues short of the CDR3 end, and the missing part is taken from the germline J gene.

Germline CDR1 SGHDT, CDR2 YYEEEE. CDR3 length: 14 amino acids. V was cut by 0 bases and J by 5 bases, with 11 bases left in between. Each participant carried one incident cervical HPV16 infection only. Sequenced input: blood buffy coat. The chain joins TRBV5-6 to TRBJ1-1; the D is unclear. The TCR originated in a woman between 18 and 70 years old with a cervical HPV16 infection that either progressed to CIN3+ or cleared (not recorded which). The CDR3 reads CASSLVRVWTEAFF. CDR3 DNA, as far as it was read: TGTGCCAGCAGCTTGGTACGGGTATGGACTGAA.